These T cell receptor beta chains were read from a single sample in a study of shared clonotypes between healthy human individuals. Libraries were prepared by immunoSEQ multiplex PCR; TCRdb keeps only in-frame clonotypes and omits some of them. The sample has some 1.5 million clones; around 98% are singletons. The sample consisted of naive CD4+ T cells sorted from blood. Every receptor here comes from a man aged 25-45 years in good health. The CDR3 runs from the conserved cysteine through the conserved F or W. The D gene is left open where the match is weak.

D gene	V gene	J gene	CDR3 DNA	CDR3 protein
-	TRBV5-4	TRBJ2-7	TGTGCCAGCAGCCGGACGGATAGCTACGAGCAGTACTTC	CASSRTDSYEQYF
-	TRBV5-1	TRBJ1-4	TGCGCCAGCAGCTTGGGAGGGGCGGAACGGGAAAAACTGTTTTTT	CASSLGGAEREKLFF
-	TRBV5-5	TRBJ1-2	TGTGCCAGCAGCTTCCGCCCCATTAACTATGGCTACACCTTC	CASSFRPINYGYTF
TRBD1	TRBV19	TRBJ1-5	TGTGCCAGTAGTACCTTGACAGGGTGGGGGGCGAGCAATCAGCCCCAGCATTTT	CASSTLTGWGASNQPQHF
TRBD2	TRBV5-4	TRBJ2-7	TGTGCCAGCAGCACCATAGCGGGCAGAGAGCAGTACTTC	CASSTIAGREQYF
TRBD1	TRBV27	TRBJ2-7	TGTGCCAGCAGTCCGTTGGACAGGCCGGGGCAGTACTTC	CASSPLDRPGQYF
TRBD1	TRBV28	TRBJ2-1	TGTGCCAGCAGTTCTACAGGGGTCAGGTCCTACAATGAGCAGTTCTTC	CASSSTGVRSYNEQFF
-	TRBV10-3	TRBJ2-5	TGTGCCATCAGTGAGGTGACGGCGGGGACCCAGTACTTC	CAISEVTAGTQYF
-	TRBV7-6	TRBJ2-5	TGTGCCAGCAGCTTAAGCCGCTGGGAGACCCAGTACTTC	CASSLSRWETQYF
-	TRBV4-3	TRBJ2-6	TGCGCCAGCAGCCAAGATTCCCTGGGCAGGGGCTTGCCTGGGGCCAACGTCCTGACTTTC	CASSQDSLGRGLPGANVLTF
-	TRBV14	TRBJ1-3	TGTGCCAGCAGCCGAGGGGGTGCCGGAAACACCATATATTTT	CASSRGGAGNTIYF
TRBD1	TRBV5-4	TRBJ1-4	TGTGCCAGCAGCTTATCCAGGGGGATGAAGACTAATGAAAAACTGTTTTTT	CASSLSRGMKTNEKLFF
-	TRBV25-1	TRBJ1-2	TGTGCCAGCAGTGAATTCGTGGGTGGCTACACCTTC	CASSEFVGGYTF
-	TRBV18	TRBJ2-1	TGTGCCAGCTCACCCCTAGGGGCAGGGGGAGGCTACAATGAGCAGTTCTTC	CASSPLGAGGGYNEQFF
-	TRBV7-9	TRBJ2-5	TGTGCCAGCAGCAAGGGAGGGGGTTCTCCACTAGGGACCCAGTACTTC	CASSKGGGSPLGTQYF
-	TRBV2	TRBJ2-3	TGTGCCAGCACAGTTACAGGCACAGATACGCAGTATTTT	CASTVTGTDTQYF
TRBD2	TRBV7-2	TRBJ2-7	TGTGCCAGCAGCTCTACTAGCGGGAGTTTCCACGAGCAGTACTTC	CASSSTSGSFHEQYF
-	TRBV11-2	TRBJ2-7	TGTGCCAGCAGCCCCTACGAGCAGTACTTC	CASSPYEQYF
TRBD2	TRBV5-1	TRBJ2-1	TGCGCCAGCAGCTTGGATTGGAGCGGGATAGGGAATGAGCAGTTCTTC	CASSLDWSGIGNEQFF
TRBD1	TRBV11-2	TRBJ2-7	TGTGCCAGCGCCCGGGACAGATTCTCCTACGAGCAGTACTTC	CASARDRFSYEQYF
-	TRBV28	TRBJ1-5	TGTGCCAGCAGTCCGAGGACCCTTGTCAATCAGCCCCAGCATTTT	CASSPRTLVNQPQHF
-	TRBV29-1	TRBJ2-3	TGCAGCGGTAATACAGGGGAGGTTAACACAGATACGCAGTATTTT	CSGNTGEVNTDTQYF